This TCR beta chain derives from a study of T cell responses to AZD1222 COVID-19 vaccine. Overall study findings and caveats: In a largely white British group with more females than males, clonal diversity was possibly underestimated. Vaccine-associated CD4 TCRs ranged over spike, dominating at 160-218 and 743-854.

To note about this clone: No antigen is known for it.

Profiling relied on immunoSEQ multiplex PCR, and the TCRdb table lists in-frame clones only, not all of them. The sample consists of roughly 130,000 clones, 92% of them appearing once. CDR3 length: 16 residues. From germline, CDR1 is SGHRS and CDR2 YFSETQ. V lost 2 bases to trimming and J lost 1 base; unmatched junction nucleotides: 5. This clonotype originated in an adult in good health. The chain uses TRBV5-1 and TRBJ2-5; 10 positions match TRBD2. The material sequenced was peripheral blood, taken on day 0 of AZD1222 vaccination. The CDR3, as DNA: TGCGCCAGCAGCTTTGCTAGCGGGGGCGTCCAAGAGACCCAGTACTTC. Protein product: CASSFASGGVQETQYF.